This TCR beta chain was sequenced for a study of blood T cell repertoires in COVID-19. Study-wide background: Acute and convalescent COVID-19 specimens originated in the United States, Italy and Spain. Sources were T cells, B-cell-depleted T cells, or PBMCs; the material itself was cDNA or gDNA.

Per the study methods: Quantification of nucleated cells was approximated via reference gene primer amplification. TCRdb keeps only in-frame clones here, not all; method: immunoSEQ multiplex PCR. That table is the source of V, J and clone size, and D and trimming were worked out from the DNA. The profile covers 200,000 to 300,000 clones, with more than 85% appearing a single time and more than 6.5% taken by the ten largest. V dropped 2 bases and J dropped 2 bases, with 12 bases sitting between them. Germline V gene sequence: CDR1 LNHDA, CDR2 SQIVND (reference sequence). The CDR3 runs 15 residues. This chain connects TRBV19 to TRBJ1-1, with D hard to call. Sequences were obtained from peripheral blood. This receptor was obtained from a woman aged 70-85 years with active or convalescent COVID-19. CDR3 amino acids: CASSIMTPINTEAFF. In DNA, the CDR3 is TGTGCCAGTAGTATAATGACACCCATTAACACTGAAGCTTTCTTT.